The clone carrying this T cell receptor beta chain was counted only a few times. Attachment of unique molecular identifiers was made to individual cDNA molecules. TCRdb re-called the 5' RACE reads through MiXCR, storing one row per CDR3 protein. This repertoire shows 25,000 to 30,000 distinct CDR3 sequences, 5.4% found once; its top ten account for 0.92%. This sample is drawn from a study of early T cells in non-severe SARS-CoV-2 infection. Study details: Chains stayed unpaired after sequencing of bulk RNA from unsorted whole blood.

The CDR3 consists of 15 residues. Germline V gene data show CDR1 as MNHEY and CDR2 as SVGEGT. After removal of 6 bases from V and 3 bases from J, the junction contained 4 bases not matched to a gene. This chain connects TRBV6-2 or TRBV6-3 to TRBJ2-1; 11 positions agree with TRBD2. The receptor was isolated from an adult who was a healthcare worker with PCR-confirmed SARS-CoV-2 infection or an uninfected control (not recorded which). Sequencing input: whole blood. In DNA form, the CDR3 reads TGTGCCAGCAGCAAGGGACTAGCGGTCTACAATGAGCAGTTCTTC. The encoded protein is CASSKGLAVYNEQFF.